This T cell receptor beta chain is drawn from a study of OX40 agonist ivuxolimab in advanced cancers. Findings of the study overall: The antigen specificity of the peripheral T cells (those that were expanded) was not determined.

Note on this clone: Its antigen is as yet unknown.

This CDR3 spans 16 amino acids. Germline lookup yields CDR1 SGHNT and CDR2 YYREEE (reference sequence). Measured with immunoSEQ multiplex PCR; TCRdb has only the in-frame clones, and not every one. Here the sample spans about 77,000 clones, 87% being singletons. This TCR came from an adult with an advanced solid tumor such as melanoma, head and neck, liver or kidney cancer. This specimen was CD4+ or CD8+ T cells sorted from blood, taken in a trial of the OX40 agonist ivuxolimab. This rearrangement joins TRBV5-4 to TRBJ2-5; 9 nucleotides align to TRBD1. TRBJ2-7 matches the DNA end more closely, so the J call is doubtful. The chain's CDR3 is CASSTGQGSRTYEQYF. CDR3 nucleotides: TGTGCCAGCAGCACAGGACAGGGGAGTAGAACCTACGAGCAGTACTTC.